This T cell receptor beta chain was identified during a study of OX40 agonist ivuxolimab in advanced cancers. Germline V lookup: CDR1 SGHDT, CDR2 YYEEEE. The CDR3 sequence is 14 residues long. Here immunoSEQ multiplex PCR was the method, and the copy in TCRdb shows in-frame clones only, minus some. The top ten clones hold around 4% of a sample with about 41,000 clones, roughly 80% of them seen once. V is TRBV5-6 and J is TRBJ2-5, with TRBD1 matching over 11 bases. The J call is in doubt because the DNA end fits TRBJ2-7 better. The clonotype comes from an adult with an advanced solid tumor such as melanoma, head and neck, liver or kidney cancer. The specimen was CD4+ or CD8+ T cells sorted from blood, collected in a trial of the OX40 agonist ivuxolimab. The CDR3 sequence: CASRRTGGGYEQYF. In DNA, the CDR3 is TGTGCCAGCAGGCGGACAGGGGGCGGCTACGAGCAGTACTTC.